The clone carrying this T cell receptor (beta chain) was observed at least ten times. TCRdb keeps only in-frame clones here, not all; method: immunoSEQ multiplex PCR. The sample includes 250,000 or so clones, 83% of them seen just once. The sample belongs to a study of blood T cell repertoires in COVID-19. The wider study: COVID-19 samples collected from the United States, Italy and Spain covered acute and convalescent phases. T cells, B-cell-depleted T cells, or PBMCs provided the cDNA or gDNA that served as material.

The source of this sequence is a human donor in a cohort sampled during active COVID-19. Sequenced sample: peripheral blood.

The CDR3 nucleotides read TGTGCCAGCAGCTTAGGGGCGGGAACCGAGCAGTACTTC. Translating it yields CASSLGAGTEQYF. The chain carries TRBV11-2 and TRBJ2-7; maybe TRBD2 (6 bases). This CDR3 comprises 13 residues. The germline V gene has CDR1 SGHAT and CDR2 FQNNGV. Trimming shortened V by 1 base and J by 6 bases, and 10 bases separated the two germline ends.